This is a list of T cell receptor beta chains from one sample in a study of blood T cell repertoires in COVID-19. Measured with immunoSEQ multiplex PCR; TCRdb has only the in-frame clones, and not every one. Among 52,000 or so clones listed, 90% to 95% were seen once. What was sequenced was peripheral blood. The receptors stem from a woman of 80 years or more with acute or convalescent COVID-19. CDR3s include the opening cysteine and the closing phenylalanine or tryptophan. A D gene is named only where the DNA matches it firmly. Not all rows give a size; the values are once, few, many and, for expanded clones, a class.

j_call: TRBJ2-1
clone_size: NA
d_call: TRBD2
v_call: TRBV4-2
cdr3_nt: TGTGCCAGCACCCAAGGGACTAGCGGGGGCAATGAGCAGTTCTTC
cdr3_aa: CASTQGTSGGNEQFF

j_call: TRBJ2-1
clone_size: NA
d_call: TRBD2
v_call: TRBV6-5
cdr3_nt: TGTGCCAGCAGTTCCGCAGGACTAGCGGGAGACGATGAGCAGTTCTTC
cdr3_aa: CASSSAGLAGDDEQFF

j_call: TRBJ2-5
clone_size: few
d_call: NA
v_call: TRBV11-1
cdr3_nt: TGTGCCAGCAGCTTATCTAGTCAAGAGACCCAGTACTTC
cdr3_aa: CASSLSSQETQYF

j_call: TRBJ1-5
clone_size: NA
d_call: NA
v_call: TRBV19
cdr3_nt: TGTGCCAGTGCGTTGGGACATAATCAGCCCCAGCATTTT
cdr3_aa: CASALGHNQPQHF

j_call: TRBJ2-1
clone_size: NA
d_call: NA
v_call: TRBV29-1
cdr3_nt: TGCAGCGGGAAGAAGGGGTCCCGCGGCAATGAGCAGTTCTTC
cdr3_aa: CSGKKGSRGNEQFF

j_call: TRBJ2-1
clone_size: NA
d_call: TRBD2
v_call: TRBV5-4
cdr3_nt: TGTGCCAGCAGCTTGGCCGGTGGGGGAGGGCCGGTTAATGAGCAGTTCTTC
cdr3_aa: CASSLAGGGGPVNEQFF

j_call: TRBJ1-6
clone_size: NA
d_call: NA
v_call: TRBV7-2
cdr3_nt: TGTGCCAGCAGCTTAGTCGGAGAACCCCTCCACTTT
cdr3_aa: CASSLVGEPLHF

j_call: TRBJ2-7
clone_size: NA
d_call: TRBD2
v_call: TRBV27
cdr3_nt: TGTGCCAGCAGTGGACTAGCGGGAATCCACGAGCAGTACTTC
cdr3_aa: CASSGLAGIHEQYF

j_call: TRBJ1-1
clone_size: NA
d_call: NA
v_call: TRBV7-9
cdr3_nt: TGTGCCAGCAGCTTCGGGACAGAAGCTTTCTTT
cdr3_aa: CASSFGTEAFF

j_call: TRBJ2-1
clone_size: NA
d_call: NA
v_call: TRBV5-1
cdr3_nt: TGCGCCAGCAGCTTACAGGGAACCTACAATGAGCAGTTCTTC
cdr3_aa: CASSLQGTYNEQFF

j_call: TRBJ1-4
clone_size: once
d_call: NA
v_call: TRBV16
cdr3_nt: TGTGCCAGCAGCCAAATCTGGGGAGATGAAAAACTGTTTTTT
cdr3_aa: CASSQIWGDEKLFF

j_call: TRBJ2-7
clone_size: NA
d_call: NA
v_call: TRBV6-2/TRBV6-3
cdr3_nt: TGTGCCAGCAGTTACTCGAGTAGTGACAGACCGTACGAGCAGTACTTC
cdr3_aa: CASSYSSSDRPYEQYF

j_call: TRBJ2-7
clone_size: once
d_call: NA
v_call: TRBV19
cdr3_nt: TGTGCCAGTAGTATAATGGCCGGACAGTCTACTAGCTACGAGCAGTACTTC
cdr3_aa: CASSIMAGQSTSYEQYF

j_call: TRBJ1-4
clone_size: NA
d_call: TRBD1
v_call: TRBV30
cdr3_nt: TGTGCCTGGAGCGAGGACAGGGCAAATGAAAAACTGTTTTTT
cdr3_aa: CAWSEDRANEKLFF

j_call: TRBJ2-7
clone_size: NA
d_call: TRBD1
v_call: TRBV6-2/TRBV6-3
cdr3_nt: TGTGCCAGCAGTTTACGACGGACAGGGGGCGACGAGCAGTACTTC
cdr3_aa: CASSLRRTGGDEQYF

j_call: TRBJ1-2
clone_size: once
d_call: NA
v_call: TRBV7-2
cdr3_nt: TGTGCCAGCAGCCCGAACAGCTATGGCTACACCTTC
cdr3_aa: CASSPNSYGYTF

j_call: TRBJ2-3
clone_size: NA
d_call: NA
v_call: TRBV27
cdr3_nt: TGTGCCAGCAGCCAGGGGGGAGATACGCAGTATTTT
cdr3_aa: CASSQGGDTQYF

j_call: TRBJ2-7
clone_size: NA
d_call: NA
v_call: TRBV30
cdr3_nt: TGTGCCTGGGGTGGGGGGAGCTCCTACGAGCAGTACTTC
cdr3_aa: CAWGGGSSYEQYF